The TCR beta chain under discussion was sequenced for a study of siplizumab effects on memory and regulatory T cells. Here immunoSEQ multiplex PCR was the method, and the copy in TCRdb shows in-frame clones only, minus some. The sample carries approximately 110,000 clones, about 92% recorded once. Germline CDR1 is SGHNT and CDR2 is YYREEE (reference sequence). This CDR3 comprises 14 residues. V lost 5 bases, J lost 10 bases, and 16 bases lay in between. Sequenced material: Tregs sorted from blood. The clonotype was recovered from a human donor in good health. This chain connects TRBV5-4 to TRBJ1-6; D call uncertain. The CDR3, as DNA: TGTGCCAGCAGTTCTATCATGGAAAGCTCACCCCTCCACTTT. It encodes CASSSIMESSPLHF.